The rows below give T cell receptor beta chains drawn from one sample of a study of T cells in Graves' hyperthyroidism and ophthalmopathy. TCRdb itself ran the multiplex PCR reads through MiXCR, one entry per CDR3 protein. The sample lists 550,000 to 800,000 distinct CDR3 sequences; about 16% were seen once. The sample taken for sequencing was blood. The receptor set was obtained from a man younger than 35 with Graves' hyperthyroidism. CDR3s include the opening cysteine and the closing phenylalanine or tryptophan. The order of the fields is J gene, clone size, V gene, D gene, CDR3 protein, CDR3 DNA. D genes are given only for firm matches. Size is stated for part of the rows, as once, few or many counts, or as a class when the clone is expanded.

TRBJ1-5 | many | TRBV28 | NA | CASKDLIQPQHF | TGTGCCAGCAAGGACCTAATACAGCCCCAGCATTTT
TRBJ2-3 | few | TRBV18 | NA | CASSPEWQSDTQYF | TGTGCCAGCTCACCCGAGTGGCAGTCGGATACGCAGTATTTT
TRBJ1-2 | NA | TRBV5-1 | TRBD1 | CASSGADRGDANYGCTF | TGCGCCAGCAGCGGAGCGGACAGGGGCGATGCTAACTATGGCTGCACCTTC
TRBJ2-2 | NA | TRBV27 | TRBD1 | CASSSISAGTGFNGELFF | TGTGCCAGCAGTTCGATCTCAGCCGGGACAGGGTTTAACGGGGAGCTGTTTTTT
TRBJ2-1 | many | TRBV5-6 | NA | CASSSVGGEQFF | TGTGCCAGCAGCTCCGTGGGGGGTGAGCAGTTCTTC
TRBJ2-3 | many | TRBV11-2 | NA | CASSAEEVDTQYF | TGTGCCAGCAGCGCCGAGGAGGTAGATACGCAGTATTTT
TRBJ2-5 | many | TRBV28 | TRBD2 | CASSPLWREDQETQYF | TGTGCCAGCAGTCCCCTCTGGCGGGAGGACCAAGAGACCCAGTACTTC
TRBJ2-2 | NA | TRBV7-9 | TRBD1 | CASILRTGAPTGELFF | TGTGCCAGCATCCTGAGGACAGGGGCTCCCACCGGGGAGCTGTTTTTT
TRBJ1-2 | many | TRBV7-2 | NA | CASSLWGGNGYTF | TGTGCCAGCAGCTTATGGGGGGGGAATGGCTACACCTTC
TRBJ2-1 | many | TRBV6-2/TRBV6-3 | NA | CASSYSSRRSSYNEQFF | TGTGCCAGCAGTTACTCGTCGCGTAGGAGCTCCTACAATGAGCAGTTCTTC
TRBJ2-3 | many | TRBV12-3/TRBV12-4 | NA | CASSLGSHRASSTDTQYF | TGTGCCAGCAGTTTAGGTTCGCACAGGGCCTCTAGCACAGATACGCAGTATTTT
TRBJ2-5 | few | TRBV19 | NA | CASSQRDQETQYF | TGTGCCAGTAGCCAGCGGGACCAAGAGACCCAGTACTTC
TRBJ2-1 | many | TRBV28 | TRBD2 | CASSSTGGFYNEQFF | TGTGCCAGCAGTTCGACCGGGGGGTTCTACAATGAGCAGTTCTTC
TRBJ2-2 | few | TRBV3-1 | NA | CASSQVSHGELFF | TGTGCCAGCAGCCAAGTCTCCCACGGGGAGCTGTTTTTT
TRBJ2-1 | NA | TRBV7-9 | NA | CASSMGLTEQFF | TGTGCCAGCAGCATGGGGCTTACCGAGCAGTTCTTC
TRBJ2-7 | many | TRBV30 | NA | CAWSVVRGQGYEQYF | TGTGCCTGGAGTGTAGTTCGAGGGCAGGGTTACGAGCAGTACTTC
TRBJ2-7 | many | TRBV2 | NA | CASSPTWTASYEQYF | TGTGCCAGCAGCCCCACGTGGACAGCCTCCTACGAGCAGTACTTC
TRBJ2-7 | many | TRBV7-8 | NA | CASSLSVVSYEQYF | TGTGCCAGCAGCTTATCCGTGGTCTCCTACGAGCAGTACTTC
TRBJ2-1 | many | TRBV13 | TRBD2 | CASRDSGLAGVNEQFF | TGTGCCAGCCGGGATTCGGGACTAGCGGGAGTGAATGAGCAGTTCTTC
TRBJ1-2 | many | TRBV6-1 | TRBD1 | CASSSTRGRSPYGYTF | TGTGCCAGCAGTTCTACTAGGGGGCGAAGTCCCTATGGCTACACCTTC